These 2 T cell receptor beta chains were sequenced from one sample in a study of cytomegalovirus exposure and HLA in healthy donors. The PCR made use of 60 Vbeta and 13 Jbeta primers. The table came from immunoSEQ multiplex PCR; TCRdb's copy has only in-frame clones and leaves some out. The table has hundreds of thousands of clones, nearly 80% seen once; the top ten hold 1.8%. The sample consisted of PBMCs. These receptors originate from a male donor in good health and CMV-seronegative.

This chain joins TRBV19 and TRBJ1-3; D gene unclear. V lost 6 bases and J lost 0, with 6 bases in between. Germline CDR1 is LNHDA and CDR2 is SQIVND (reference sequence). CDR3 length: 13 residues. The CDR3 bases are TGTGCCAGTAGGGCCCTCTCTGGAAACACCATATATTTT. Residues: CASRALSGNTIYF.

The V gene is TRBV30, the J gene TRBJ1-5; no reliable D call. The length of the CDR3 is 16 residues. Trimming removed 0 bases at V and 0 bases at J, with 12 bases between. CDR1 is GTSNPN and CDR2 is SVGIG in the germline V gene (reference sequence). CDR3 region: CAWSVRRSNSNQPQHF. The CDR3 DNA is TGTGCCTGGAGTGTACGTCGGAGCAATAGCAATCAGCCCCAGCATTTT.